This TCR beta chain was sequenced in a study of shared clonotypes between healthy human individuals. This CDR3 has 14 residues. The J segment lost 5 bases and the V segment lost 3 bases, leaving 3 bases of the junction unmatched. Germline values: CDR1 LGHNA, CDR2 YSLEER. The table came from immunoSEQ multiplex PCR; TCRdb's copy has only in-frame clones and leaves some out. Among more than 2,000,000 clones listed, 85% to 95% were seen once. The chain recombines TRBV4-3 with TRBJ2-3; TRBD1 aligns across 9 bases. This receptor was obtained from a man aged 18 to 29 in good health. Some clones in this sample may be carry-over from other donors' samples. Sequencing was performed on naive CD4+ T cells from PBMCs. Subset given: CD45RA+ positively selected. The CDR3 region has the DNA TGCGCCAGCAGCCAGGTGGACAGGGGAGATACGCAGTATTTT. This translates into CASSQVDRGDTQYF.